The 28 T cell receptor beta chains below were found in one sample sequenced in a study of OX40 agonist ivuxolimab in advanced cancers. TCRdb keeps only in-frame clones here, not all; method: immunoSEQ multiplex PCR. The table has tens of thousands of clones, about 88% seen once; the top ten hold 4.1%. The specimen was CD4+ or CD8+ T cells sorted from blood, collected in a trial of the OX40 agonist ivuxolimab. These receptors were obtained from an adult with an advanced solid tumor such as melanoma, head and neck, liver or kidney cancer.

This rearrangement joins TRBV18 to TRBJ2-3, with TRBD2 matching over 10 bases. Unmatched junction bases numbered 9, after V lost 8 bases and J lost 4 bases. The CDR3 length is 15 residues. Germline-derived CDR1 and CDR2 are KGHSH and LQKENI. The CDR3 here is CASALASGSSDTQYF. CDR3 coding DNA: TGTGCCAGCGCACTGGCTAGCGGGAGCTCAGATACGCAGTATTTT.

Here the CDR3 reads CASSVQINSPLHF. CDR3 bases: TGTGCCAGCAGTGTTCAGATAAATTCACCCCTCCACTTT. J is TRBJ1-6 and V is TRBV28; D not certain. V was trimmed by 5 bases and J by 7 bases, leaving 9 bases between them. This CDR3 is 13 amino acids long. In germline, CDR1 is MDHEN, CDR2 SYDVKM. Complete variable domain (other parts from reference TRBV28 and TRBJ1-6): DVKVTQSSRYLVKRTGEKVFLECVQDMDHENMFWYRQDPGLGLRLIYFSYDVKMKEKGDIPEGYSVSREKKERFSLILESASTNQTSMYLCASSVQINSPLHFGNGTRLTVT.

This clone was picked up a small number of times. V gene TRBV11-2 combines with J gene TRBJ2-3; either TRBD1 or TRBD2 may supply D (5 bases each). Trimming pared 4 bases from V and 0 bases from J, leaving 11 bases between. This CDR3 spans 15 amino acids. Germline V gene lookup returns CDR1 SGHAT and CDR2 FQNNGV. CDR3 coding DNA: TGTGCCAGCAGCTCCGGGACCCCGAGCACAGATACGCAGTATTTT. Translated: CASSSGTPSTDTQYF.

The table lists this clone with a few counts. The V gene is TRBV5-1, the J gene TRBJ2-5; 9 bases are shared with TRBD1. In germline, CDR1 is SGHRS, CDR2 YFSETQ. The CDR3 totals 16 residues. The V segment lost 0 bases and the J segment 5 bases; nucleotides outside the gene matches: 8. Written as DNA, the CDR3 is TGCGCCAGCAGCTTGGGGCAACAGGGGGCAGGGGAGACCCAGTACTTC. Encoded protein: CASSLGQQGAGETQYF. Filled out from reference TRBV5-1 and TRBJ2-5, the complete variable domain reads KAGVTQTPRYLIKTRGQQVTLSCSPISGHRSVSWYQQTPGQGLQFLFEYFSETQRNKGNFPGRFSGRQFSNSRSEMNVSTLELGDSALYLCASSLGQQGAGETQYFGPGTRLLVL.

In its sample, this clone was seen once. The rearrangement uses TRBV6-5 and TRBJ2-7, with 8 bases aligning to TRBD2. Germline CDR1 and CDR2: MNHEY and SVGAGI. The CDR3 has 15 amino acids. V lost 5 bases and J lost 2; bases outside the gene matches: 8. CDR3 DNA sequence: TGTGCCAGCAGTACAGGACTAGCCAACACCTACGAGCAGTACTTC. As protein: CASSTGLANTYEQYF.

The CDR3 is CASSYPTGAGELFF. CDR3 DNA: TGTGCCAGCAGTTACCCGACTGGGGCCGGGGAGCTGTTTTTT. The chain uses TRBV6-6 and TRBJ2-2; no firm D call. The CDR3 is 14 residues long. CDR1 MNHNY and CDR2 SVGAGI come from the germline V gene (reference sequence). Trimming cost V 2 bases and J 6 bases, with 10 bases left between them.

The chain uses TRBV30 and TRBJ1-1; D gene unclear. Germline CDR1 reads GTSNPN; CDR2 reads SVGIG (reference sequence). V shed 4 bases and J shed 3 bases, with 15 bases lying between them. The length of the CDR3 is 14 residues. CDR3 loop: CAWTLRGWDTEAFF. The CDR3 DNA follows: TGTGCCTGGACCCTACGAGGCTGGGACACTGAAGCTTTCTTT.

The rearrangement uses TRBV5-1 and TRBJ1-6, with TRBD1 matching 8 bases. This CDR3 contains 16 residues. Germline CDR1 reads SGHRS; CDR2 reads YFSETQ. V gave up 2 bases and J gave up 8 bases; unmatched junction bases: 9. CDR3 residues: CASSFGQGASYSPLHF. CDR3 bases: TGCGCCAGCAGCTTCGGACAGGGAGCGTCCTATTCACCCCTCCACTTT.

V gene TRBV2 combines with J gene TRBJ1-2; 8 bases match TRBD1. The CDR3 length is 13 residues. Germline CDR1 SNHLY, CDR2 FYNNEI. The V and J ends lost 6 bases and 2 bases, in that order; junction bases with no gene match: 2. CDR3: CASSRGPNYGYTF. CDR3 nucleotide sequence: TGTGCCAGCAGCAGGGGGCCAAACTATGGCTACACCTTC.

The chain carries TRBV28 and TRBJ2-2; 7 bases are a match to TRBD2. J was trimmed by 3 bases and V by 5 bases; bases with no gene match: 0. Germline V gene lookup returns CDR1 MDHEN and CDR2 SYDVKM. The CDR3 spans 13 residues. In DNA form, the CDR3 reads TGTGCCAGCAGTCGGGGGGACACCGGGGAGCTGTTTTTT. Protein: CASSRGDTGELFF. Full variable domain (remainder filled in from reference TRBV28 and TRBJ2-2): DVKVTQSSRYLVKRTGEKVFLECVQDMDHENMFWYRQDPGLGLRLIYFSYDVKMKEKGDIPEGYSVSREKKERFSLILESASTNQTSMYLCASSRGDTGELFFGEGSRLTVL.

This clone has a single count. The chain links TRBV5-1 to TRBJ2-3, with 7 bases fitting TRBD2. CDR3 length: 14 residues. V lost 5 bases, J lost 4 bases, and 7 bases stayed unmatched. Germline CDR1 SGHRS, CDR2 YFSETQ. Written as DNA, the CDR3 is TGCGCCAGCAGGGGGCGGGAGTACTCAGATACGCAGTATTTT. Encoded protein: CASRGREYSDTQYF. Full variable domain (outside the CDR3, taken from reference TRBV5-1 and TRBJ2-3): KAGVTQTPRYLIKTRGQQVTLSCSPISGHRSVSWYQQTPGQGLQFLFEYFSETQRNKGNFPGRFSGRQFSNSRSEMNVSTLELGDSALYLCASRGREYSDTQYFGPGTRLTVL.

The chain has TRBV2 and TRBJ1-1; D not resolved. Germline V gene data show CDR1 as SNHLY and CDR2 as FYNNEI. This CDR3 comprises 11 residues. V was shortened by 2 bases and J by 9 bases, with 7 bases between the two germline ends. In nucleotides, the CDR3 is TGTGCCAGCAGTGAAATGGCTAAAGCTTTCTTT. The encoded protein is CASSEMAKAFF.

J is TRBJ1-3 and V is TRBV7-9; 10 nucleotides line up with TRBD1. The V and J ends lost 4 bases and 3 bases, in that order; junction bases with no gene match: 3. CDR3 length equals 15 residues. The germline V gene has CDR1 SEHNR and CDR2 FQNEAQ (reference sequence). The CDR3 bases are TGTGCCAGCAGCTCGACAGGGGGCTTTGGAAACACCATATATTTT. Its protein product is CASSSTGGFGNTIYF. The full variable domain, in which reference TRBV7-9 and TRBJ1-3 provide the parts outside the CDR3, is DTGVSQNPRHKITKRGQNVTFRCDPISEHNRLYWYRQTLGQGPEFLTYFQNEAQLEKSRLLSDRFSAERPKGSFSTLEIQRTEQGDSAMYLCASSSTGGFGNTIYFGEGSWLTVV.

The chain couples TRBV7-6 to TRBJ1-4, with 8 bases aligning to TRBD1. The germline V gene encodes CDR1 SGHVS and CDR2 FNYEAQ. The V gene end was trimmed by 4 bases and the J gene end by 2 bases; junction bases not matched to a gene: 12. The CDR3 has 18 amino acids. The CDR3 here is CASSSFPRGRGTNEKLFF. The CDR3 DNA is TGTGCCAGCAGCTCCTTCCCCAGGGGGCGCGGGACTAATGAAAAACTGTTTTTT. The full variable domain, completed using reference TRBV7-6 and TRBJ1-4, is GAGVSQSPRYKVTKRGQDVALRCDPISGHVSLYWYRQALGQGPEFLTYFNYEAQQDKSGLPNDRFSAERPEGSISTLTIQRTEQRDSAMYRCASSSFPRGRGTNEKLFFGSGTQLSVL.

The V and J genes are TRBV7-9 and TRBJ2-1, with TRBD2 identical over 12 bases. The CDR3 totals 17 residues. CDR1 SEHNR and CDR2 FQNEAQ come from the germline V gene (reference sequence). The V gene end was trimmed by 2 bases and the J gene end by 8 bases; junction bases not matched to a gene: 10. The DNA of the CDR3 is TGTGCCAGCAGCTTATCTCTAGCGGGAGGGCCGGGTGATGAGCAGTTCTTC. Amino acid sequence: CASSLSLAGGPGDEQFF.

This sequence joins TRBV5-5 and TRBJ1-2, with D possibly being TRBD1 (6 bases). V was shortened by 4 bases and J by 1 base, with 23 bases between the two germline ends. There are 18 residues in the CDR3. CDR1 is SGHKS and CDR2 is YYEKEE in the germline V gene (reference sequence). The CDR3 protein is CASSPRGTSDSFNYGYTF. CDR3 DNA: TGTGCCAGCAGCCCCCGCGGGACAAGCGACAGTTTTAACTATGGCTACACCTTC. The whole variable domain, filled in from reference TRBV5-5 and TRBJ1-2, reads DAGVTQSPTHLIKTRGQQVTLRCSPISGHKSVSWYQQVLGQGPQFIFQYYEKEERGRGNFPDRFSARQFPNYSSELNVNALLLGDSALYLCASSPRGTSDSFNYGYTFGSGTRLTVV.

This clone was picked up one time. The J gene is TRBJ2-3, the V gene TRBV2; D not certain. Per the germline V gene, CDR1 is SNHLY and CDR2 is FYNNEI. This CDR3 is 14 amino acids long. V was clipped by 2 bases and J by 1 base, with 7 bases between them. DNA for the CDR3: TGTGCCAGCAGTGAAAGCCGAGGCACAGATACGCAGTATTTT. Its protein is CASSESRGTDTQYF.

As to this clone: Additional DNA sequences in this sample encode the identical CDR3. The V and J genes are TRBV5-1 and TRBJ2-3; D is ambiguous. This CDR3 contains 13 residues. Germline assignment: CDR1 SGHRS and CDR2 YFSETQ. Trimming removed 7 bases at V and 0 bases at J, with 9 bases between. CDR3 in amino acids: CASSDGSTDTQYF. Written as DNA, the CDR3 is TGCGCCAGCTCAGATGGTAGCACAGATACGCAGTATTTT.

The chain carries TRBV2 and TRBJ2-1, with D unclear. V lost 8 bases, J lost 2 bases, and 10 bases lay in between. The CDR3 is 13 amino acids. The germline V gene has CDR1 SNHLY and CDR2 FYNNEI. The CDR3 sequence is CASQGNTYNEQFF. In DNA, the CDR3 is TGTGCCAGCCAAGGAAACACCTACAATGAGCAGTTCTTC. The full variable domain, its missing parts supplied by reference TRBV2 and TRBJ2-1, is EPEVTQTPSHQVTQMGQEVILRCVPISNHLYFYWYRQILGQKVEFLVSFYNNEISEKSEIFDDQFSVERPDGSNFTLKIRSTKLEDSAMYFCASQGNTYNEQFFGPGTRLTVL.

This clone occurred once. This chain joins TRBV6-6 and TRBJ2-6, with unresolved D. CDR1 and CDR2 from the germline V gene are MNHNY and SVGAGI (reference sequence). Trimming took off 4 bases at V and 0 bases at J, with 7 bases between the two ends. The CDR3 covers 15 residues. The CDR3 is CASSSAASGANVLTF. The CDR3 DNA reads TGTGCCAGCAGTTCGGCAGCCTCTGGGGCCAACGTCCTGACTTTC.

Notes on this clone: A read error may produce the germline difference seen at one junction end. V and J are TRBV7-7 and TRBJ2-5; 10 bases line up with TRBD1. The CDR3 totals 14 residues. Per germline, CDR1 SSHAT and CDR2 FNYEAQ (reference sequence). In nucleotides, the CDR3 is TGTGCTAGCAGCTTAGGGACAGGGGCAGAGACCCAGTACTTC. The encoded protein is CASSLGTGAETQYF.

V and J are TRBV28 and TRBJ1-2; 7 positions match TRBD1. The CDR3 runs 16 residues. The junction had 11 bases not matched to a gene; V was cut back by 3 bases and J by 4 bases. Germline lookup yields CDR1 MDHEN and CDR2 SYDVKM. The CDR3 here is CASSLGGQILGYGYTF. DNA for the CDR3: TGTGCCAGCAGTTTGGGGGGACAGATCCTAGGCTATGGCTACACCTTC.

The rearrangement links TRBV15 to TRBJ1-5; D unclear. V lost 0 bases to trimming and J lost 7 bases, with 10 bases between them. Per the germline V gene, CDR1 is LNHNV and CDR2 is YYDKDF (reference sequence). This CDR3 comprises 14 residues. CDR3 in DNA: TGTGCCACCAGCAGAGACCCCGGGGAGCAGCCCCAGCATTTT. This translates into CATSRDPGEQPQHF. Using reference TRBV15 and TRBJ1-5 for the parts outside the CDR3, the full variable domain is DAMVIQNPRYQVTQFGKPVTLSCSQTLNHNVMYWYQQKSSQAPKLLFHYYDKDFNNEADTPDNFQSRRPNTSFCFLDIRSPGLGDTAMYLCATSRDPGEQPQHFGDGTRLSIL.

The J gene is TRBJ2-7, the V gene TRBV5-1; D is perhaps TRBD1 or TRBD2 (5 bases each). This CDR3 region has 14 residues. Deletions cut 3 bases from V and 0 bases from J, with 10 bases between. Germline-derived CDR1 and CDR2 are SGHRS and YFSETQ. CDR3 region: CASSWGSFSYEQYF. The CDR3 DNA is TGCGCCAGCAGCTGGGGGAGTTTCTCCTACGAGCAGTACTTC.

The rearrangement links TRBV9 to TRBJ2-2, with D tentatively TRBD1 (6 bases). Germline lookup yields CDR1 SGDLS and CDR2 YYNGEE. V lost 4 bases and J lost 10, with 23 bases in between. CDR3 length equals 16 residues. The CDR3 region has the DNA TGTGCCAGCAGCTCTCAGACAGGACCAAGTCTAACGGAGCTGTTTTTT. It encodes CASSSQTGPSLTELFF.

This clone was observed a few times. The chain links TRBV5-4 to TRBJ2-1; tentative D call: TRBD2 (5 bases). V was trimmed by 4 bases and J by 7 bases, leaving 18 bases between them. CDR1 and CDR2 (germline): SGHNT, YYREEE (reference sequence). The CDR3 runs 15 residues. The CDR3 DNA reads as TGTGCCAGCAGCCCCCCCGGGCGAGCGGATAATGAGCAGTTCTTC. The encoded protein is CASSPPGRADNEQFF.

The rearrangement links TRBV7-2 to TRBJ1-1; 7 nucleotides agree with TRBD1. This CDR3 region has 13 residues. Trimming cost V 5 bases and J 3 bases; bases outside gene matches: 3. The germline V gene encodes CDR1 SGHTA and CDR2 FQGNSA. CDR3 in amino acids: CASSRDRYTEAFF. The CDR3 DNA follows: TGTGCCAGCAGCCGGGACAGATACACTGAAGCTTTCTTT.

The chain combines TRBV13 with TRBJ2-3; 9 nucleotides align to TRBD2. This CDR3 region has 15 residues. Looked up from germline, CDR1 is PRHDT and CDR2 is FYEKMQ (reference sequence). J lost 5 bases, V lost 5 bases, and 8 bases had no gene match. CDR3 nucleotide sequence: TGTGCCAGCAGCCCATGGACTAGCGAGGGAGATACGCAGTATTTT. Protein sequence: CASSPWTSEGDTQYF.